The 25 T cell receptor beta chains below were found in one sample sequenced in a study of T cell clones after liver transplantation. The protocol was immunoSEQ multiplex PCR, while the TCRdb copy is restricted to in-frame clones and leaves out a portion. The repertoire has approximately 8,800 clones, 75% to 80% of them found once; the top ten carry roughly 18%. The input for sequencing was CD8+ T cells from blood, taken before liver transplant. The receptors derive from a human donor who received a liver transplant.

The gene calls are TRBV7-9 and TRBJ2-5; the match to TRBD1 covers 7 bases. CDR3 length: 14 residues. The junction had 7 bases not matched to a gene; V was cut back by 4 bases and J by 5 bases. Germline loops: CDR1 SEHNR, CDR2 FQNEAQ (reference sequence). CDR3 nucleotide sequence: TGTGCCAGCAGCTCGCAGACAGGGCGGGAGACCCAGTACTTC. Amino acids: CASSSQTGRETQYF.

This chain links TRBV9 with TRBJ2-3; D possibly matches TRBD1 or TRBD2 (6 bases each). Looked up from germline, CDR1 is SGDLS and CDR2 is YYNGEE. This CDR3 is 14 amino acids long. The V and J ends lost 0 bases and 4 bases respectively, with 9 bases between them. This CDR3 is CASSVEGGPDTQYF. DNA of the CDR3: TGTGCCAGCAGCGTAGAGGGGGGTCCAGATACGCAGTATTTT.

V gene TRBV29-1 combines with J gene TRBJ1-2; D remains unclear. The V and J ends lost 4 bases and 0 bases respectively, with 9 bases between them. This CDR3 comprises 13 residues. Germline CDR1 is SQVTM and CDR2 is ANQGSEA. CDR3 sequence reads: CSVVSGPNYGYTF. CDR3 in DNA: TGCAGCGTTGTTTCAGGTCCTAACTATGGCTACACCTTC.

This clone was counted a few times. V and J are TRBV4-1 and TRBJ2-3; D may be TRBD2 (6 bases). Trimming took off 2 bases at V and 1 base at J, with 10 bases between the two ends. Germline-derived CDR1 and CDR2 are MGHRA and YSYEKL. This CDR3 region has 15 residues. The CDR3 DNA follows: TGCGCCAGCAGCCAAAATCAGCGGGGCACAGATACGCAGTATTTT. Translating it yields CASSQNQRGTDTQYF.

This clone was recorded only once. The V and J genes are TRBV5-1 and TRBJ2-7; D is perhaps TRBD2 (6 bases). The V end was cut by 4 bases, the J end by 4 bases, with 18 bases between. The CDR3 has 15 residues. The germline V gene encodes CDR1 SGHRS and CDR2 YFSETQ. CDR3 nucleotides: TGCGCCAGCAGCGTTGACCGGGGTGGGGGGTACGAGCAGTACTTC. Its protein is CASSVDRGGGYEQYF. Together with reference TRBV5-1 and TRBJ2-7, the CDR3 gives the full variable domain: KAGVTQTPRYLIKTRGQQVTLSCSPISGHRSVSWYQQTPGQGLQFLFEYFSETQRNKGNFPGRFSGRQFSNSRSEMNVSTLELGDSALYLCASSVDRGGGYEQYFGPGTRLTVT.

This chain uses TRBV28 with TRBJ1-5, with D possibly matching TRBD1 (6 bases). Germline CDR1 and CDR2: MDHEN and SYDVKM. V gave up 1 base and J gave up 2 bases, with 21 bases separating them. The CDR3 has 19 amino acids. The CDR3 nucleotides are TGTGCCAGCAGTTTATTTCAGGGGTTAGGGGTAAACGGCAATCAGCCCCAGCATTTT. It codes for CASSLFQGLGVNGNQPQHF. The variable domain in full, completed from reference TRBV28 and TRBJ1-5, reads DVKVTQSSRYLVKRTGEKVFLECVQDMDHENMFWYRQDPGLGLRLIYFSYDVKMKEKGDIPEGYSVSREKKERFSLILESASTNQTSMYLCASSLFQGLGVNGNQPQHFGDGTRLSIL.

The rearrangement joins TRBV19 to TRBJ2-3; TRBD2 matches 9 bases. Germline V CDR1 and CDR2: LNHDA, SQIVND (reference sequence). V shed 7 bases, J shed 1 base, and the junction held 15 bases outside the gene matches. There are 18 residues in the CDR3. As DNA, the CDR3 is TGTGCCAGTAAACGAGCGGGGGGATGGGAGCCGGGCACAGATACGCAGTATTTT. It codes for CASKRAGGWEPGTDTQYF. Complete variable domain (other parts from reference TRBV19 and TRBJ2-3): DGGITQSPKYLFRKEGQNVTLSCEQNLNHDAMYWYRQDPGQGLRLIYYSQIVNDFQKGDIAEGYSVSREKKESFPLTVTSAQKNPTAFYLCASKRAGGWEPGTDTQYFGPGTRLTVL.

CDR3 nucleotide sequence: TGTGCTACCGGACAGGGCTACGAGCAGTACTTC. Amino acid sequence: CATGQGYEQYF. The chain recombines TRBV19 with TRBJ2-7, with 8 positions matching TRBD1. CDR3 length equals 11 residues. Germline V gene data show CDR1 as LNHDA and CDR2 as SQIVND (reference sequence). The variable domain in full, with the rest retrieved from reference TRBV19 and TRBJ2-7, is DGGITQSPKYLFRKEGQNVTLSCEQNLNHDAMYWYRQDPGQGLRLIYYSQIVNDFQKGDIAEGYSVSREKKESFPLTVTSAQKNPTAFYLCATGQGYEQYFGPGTRLTVT.

The V and J genes are TRBV13 and TRBJ2-1; 7 nucleotides match TRBD2. CDR1 and CDR2 (germline): PRHDT, FYEKMQ (reference sequence). The CDR3 extends over 14 amino acids. Trimming cost V 7 bases and J 6 bases; bases outside gene matches: 9. CDR3 loop: CASTRDYLGNEQFF. The DNA for the CDR3 is TGTGCCAGCACCCGGGACTATCTGGGCAATGAGCAGTTCTTC.

The table lists this clone with a count of one. This chain connects TRBV7-9 to TRBJ1-5; D remains unclear. CDR3 length equals 15 residues. CDR1 is SEHNR and CDR2 is FQNEAQ in the germline V gene (reference sequence). V was shortened by 1 base and J by 2 bases, with 9 bases between the two germline ends. DNA for the CDR3: TGTGCCAGCAGCTTAGTGGGGATGGGCAATCAGCCCCAGCATTTT. This gives the protein CASSLVGMGNQPQHF.

This chain joins TRBV4-1 and TRBJ2-3; 9 nucleotides align to TRBD1. The CDR3 is made up of 16 amino acids. Germline assignment: CDR1 MGHRA and CDR2 YSYEKL. V shed 0 bases, J shed 4 bases, and the junction held 5 bases outside the gene matches. CDR3: CASSQEGQGRSDTQYF. CDR3 DNA: TGCGCCAGCAGCCAAGAAGGACAGGGGAGATCAGATACGCAGTATTTT.

The CDR3 sequence: CASSKQGNEAFF. The CDR3 DNA reads as TGTGCCAGCAGCAAACAGGGGAATGAAGCTTTCTTT. V usage is TRBV11-3 and J usage is TRBJ1-1, with TRBD1 identical over 7 bases. The CDR3 has 12 residues. V gave up 5 bases and J gave up 7 bases; unmatched junction bases: 4. Germline V CDR1 and CDR2: SGHNT, YENEEA.

The rearrangement links TRBV7-3 to TRBJ2-3; TRBD2 aligns across 8 bases. V trimming: 5 bases; J trimming: 5 bases; junction bases outside the gene matches: 12. The germline gives CDR1 SGHTA, CDR2 FQGTGA. The CDR3 is made up of 16 amino acids. CDR3 amino acids: CASSPRPGGSIDTQYF. The CDR3 nucleotides are TGTGCCAGCAGCCCCCGGCCGGGGGGGTCCATAGATACGCAGTATTTT.

V gene TRBV9 combines with J gene TRBJ2-1; maybe TRBD2 (6 bases). Germline lookup yields CDR1 SGDLS and CDR2 YYNGEE. This CDR3 comprises 15 residues. V was trimmed by 0 bases and J by 2 bases, leaving 9 bases between them. The DNA for the CDR3 is TGTGCCAGCAGCGTAGCGGGAGAGGCCTACAATGAGCAGTTCTTC. Translating gives CASSVAGEAYNEQFF. Together with reference TRBV9 and TRBJ2-1, the CDR3 gives the full variable domain: DSGVTQTPKHLITATGQRVTLRCSPRSGDLSVYWYQQSLDQGLQFLIQYYNGEERAKGNILERFSAQQFPDLHSELNLSSLELGDSALYFCASSVAGEAYNEQFFGPGTRLTVL.

The V and J genes are TRBV23-1 and TRBJ1-1, with unresolved D. TRBV23-1 is reported as an ORF; its role is uncertain. The CDR3 has 15 residues. V lost 2 bases, J lost 0 bases, and 10 bases lay in between. The CDR3 bases are TGCGCCAGCAGTCAAACCGGGGAACTGAACACTGAAGCTTTCTTT. Amino acids: CASSQTGELNTEAFF.

V is TRBV2 and J is TRBJ1-2; D uncertain. Germline V gives CDR1 SNHLY, CDR2 FYNNEI. The V and J ends lost 9 bases and 3 bases respectively, with 20 bases between them. This CDR3 comprises 15 residues. The CDR3 region has the DNA TGTGCCAGAAGACTAAACGGGGTCGGCTACTATGGCTACACCTTC. As protein: CARRLNGVGYYGYTF.

This clone was seen only once. The V and J genes are TRBV7-7 and TRBJ2-5; 7 bases are a match to TRBD1. Looked up from germline, CDR1 is SSHAT and CDR2 is FNYEAQ (reference sequence). V gave up 5 bases and J gave up 1 base; unmatched junction bases: 4. The CDR3 spans 14 residues. Here the CDR3 DNA reads TGTGCCAGCAGCCGAAGACAGGGCCAAGAGACCCAGTACTTC. Amino acid sequence: CASSRRQGQETQYF.

This chain joins TRBV4-3 and TRBJ1-2, with D tentatively TRBD1 (6 bases). V gave up 0 bases and J gave up 6 bases, with 11 bases separating them. The CDR3 consists of 14 residues. The V gene's germline CDR1 is LGHNA and CDR2 YSLEER. The DNA of the CDR3 is TGCGCCAGCAGCCAAGAGGGACAACCCCATGGCTACACCTTC. It is translated as CASSQEGQPHGYTF.

CDR3 protein: CASSGTSGTDTQYF. For the CDR3, the DNA is TGTGCCAGCTCGGGGACTAGCGGGACCGATACGCAGTATTTT. This chain uses TRBV18 with TRBJ2-3, with 13 bases fitting TRBD2. The CDR3 runs 14 residues. V shed 6 bases, J shed 6 bases, and the junction held 3 bases outside the gene matches. In germline, CDR1 is KGHSH, CDR2 LQKENI.

This clone showed up just a few times. V usage is TRBV18 and J usage is TRBJ2-7, with 7 bases aligning to TRBD2. V lost 6 bases to trimming and J lost 4 bases; unmatched junction nucleotides: 9. The germline V gene has CDR1 KGHSH and CDR2 LQKENI. There are 14 residues in the CDR3. CDR3: CASSPNSGGYEQYF. The CDR3 DNA sequence: TGTGCCAGCTCCCCCAACTCGGGAGGTTACGAGCAGTACTTC.

V usage is TRBV27 and J usage is TRBJ2-1; D is undetermined. The ends were cut back, 3 bases at V and 4 bases at J, with 10 bases in the middle. Germline loops: CDR1 MNHEY, CDR2 SMNVEV (reference sequence). CDR3 length: 14 amino acids. CDR3 coding DNA: TGTGCCAGCAGTTTCGGATTGGGATACAATGAGCAGTTCTTC. It codes for CASSFGLGYNEQFF.

The chain employs TRBV12-5 and TRBJ2-3; D is tentatively TRBD1 or TRBD2 (6 bases each). From germline, CDR1 is LGHNT and CDR2 FRNRAP. The CDR3 spans 15 residues. The germline V and J ends were trimmed by 1 base and 5 bases, with 13 bases remaining between them. This chain's CDR3 is CASGLGGGRGDTQYF. CDR3 nucleotides: TGTGCTAGTGGTTTGGGTGGGGGGCGAGGAGATACGCAGTATTTT. Complete variable domain (other parts from reference TRBV12-5 and TRBJ2-3): DARVTQTPRHKVTEMGQEVTMRCQPILGHNTVFWYRQTMMQGLELLAYFRNRAPLDDSGMPKDRFSAEMPDATLATLKIQPSEPRDSAVYFCASGLGGGRGDTQYFGPGTRLTVL.

The chain joins TRBV27 to TRBJ2-1, with 9 bases identical to TRBD2. CDR1 MNHEY and CDR2 SMNVEV come from the germline V gene (reference sequence). This CDR3 is 15 amino acids long. Unmatched junction bases numbered 7, after V lost 6 bases and J lost 4 bases. CDR3 sequence: CASSYSREGYNEQFF. CDR3 bases: TGTGCCAGCAGCTATTCGCGGGAGGGGTACAATGAGCAGTTCTTC.

The DNA for the CDR3 is TGTGCCATTTCCGGGACAGGTACCTACGAGCAGTACTTC. It encodes CAISGTGTYEQYF. The genes are TRBV28 and TRBJ2-7; 8 bases line up with TRBD1. This CDR3 is built from 13 residues. Germline V gives CDR1 MDHEN, CDR2 SYDVKM. V was pared by 10 bases and J by 2 bases, with 7 bases of the junction left unmatched.

The rearrangement joins TRBV4-2 to TRBJ1-1; possibly TRBD1 for D (5 bases). CDR1 is LGHNA, CDR2 YNFKEQ, per germline. Trimming stripped 3 bases from V and 3 bases from J, with 20 bases between. The CDR3 length is 17 residues. CDR3 region: CASSQSTGTFGDTEAFF. DNA for the CDR3: TGTGCCAGCAGCCAGAGTACAGGCACATTTGGGGACACTGAAGCTTTCTTT.